The source of this T cell receptor beta chain is a study of Ad26.COV2.S vaccination and SARS-CoV-2 variants. Study background: Ad26.COV2.S given intramuscularly, once or twice 56 days apart.

Measured with immunoSEQ multiplex PCR; TCRdb has only the in-frame clones, and not every one. The sample shows 400,000 to 450,000 clones, about 90% of them seen only once. Described treatment: roughly 19 received Ad26.COV2.S at low or high dose, single or two shots; five or six received placebo; per-sample allocation not given. Day 63 after the first injection of vaccine or placebo was the sampling time. The receptor was isolated from a person between 18 and 65 years old who received the Ad26.COV2.S COVID-19 vaccine or a placebo. This specimen consisted of peripheral blood, obtained in a trial of Ad26.COV2.S vaccine versus placebo.

CDR3 residues: CASRSQGQETQYF. CDR3 nucleotides: TGTGCCAGCAGGTCACAGGGGCAAGAGACCCAGTACTTC. J is TRBJ2-5 and V is TRBV13, with 7 bases aligning to TRBD1. With 6 bases clipped from V and 2 bases from J, the junction kept 3 bases outside the gene matches. The CDR3 length is 13 residues. Germline lookup yields CDR1 PRHDT and CDR2 FYEKMQ (reference sequence).